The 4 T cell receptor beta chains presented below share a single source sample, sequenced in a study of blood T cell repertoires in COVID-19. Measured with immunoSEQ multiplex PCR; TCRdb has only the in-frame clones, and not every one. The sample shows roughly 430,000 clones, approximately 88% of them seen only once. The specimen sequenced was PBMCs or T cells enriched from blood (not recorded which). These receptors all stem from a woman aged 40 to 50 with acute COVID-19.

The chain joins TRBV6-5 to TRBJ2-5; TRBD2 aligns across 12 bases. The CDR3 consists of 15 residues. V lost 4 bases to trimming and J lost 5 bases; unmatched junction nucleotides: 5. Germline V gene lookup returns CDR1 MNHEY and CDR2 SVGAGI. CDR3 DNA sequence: TGTGCCAGCAGTTTCCGAGGACTAGCGGGGGAGACCCAGTACTTC. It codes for CASSFRGLAGETQYF.

CDR3 sequence (DNA): TGTGCTAGCACTCCCCCTGGGGCCAACGTCCTGACTTTC. Translating gives CASTPPGANVLTF. The rearrangement joins TRBV12-5 to TRBJ2-6; D not resolved. Germline CDR1 LGHNT, CDR2 FRNRAP. This CDR3 region has 13 residues. Between the trimmed V and J ends, which lost 9 bases and 2 bases, there was a span of 8 bases.

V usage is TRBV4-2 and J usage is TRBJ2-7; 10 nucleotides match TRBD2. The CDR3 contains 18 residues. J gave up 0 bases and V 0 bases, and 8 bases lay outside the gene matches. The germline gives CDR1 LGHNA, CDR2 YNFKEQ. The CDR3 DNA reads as TGTGCCAGCAGCCAAGAAGCAACTAGCGGGGCTCGCTCCTACGAGCAGTACTTC. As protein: CASSQEATSGARSYEQYF.

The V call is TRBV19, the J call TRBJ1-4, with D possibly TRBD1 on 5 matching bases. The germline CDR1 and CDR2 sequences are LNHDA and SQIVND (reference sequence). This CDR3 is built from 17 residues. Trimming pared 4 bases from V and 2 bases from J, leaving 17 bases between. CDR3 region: CASSTKQVPGTNEKLFF. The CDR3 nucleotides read TGTGCCAGTAGTACAAAACAGGTTCCGGGCACTAATGAAAAACTGTTTTTT.